The 2 T cell receptor beta chains reported below all come from one sample, sequenced in a study of blood T cell repertoires in COVID-19. The repertoire was sequenced with immunoSEQ multiplex PCR; TCRdb's copy has only in-frame clones and lacks some. The data hold some 11,000 clones, with roughly 81% observed a single time. Sequenced: peripheral blood. The receptors were gathered from a man between 45 and 60 years old with active COVID-19.

V and J are TRBV29-1 and TRBJ2-5; 7 bases map to TRBD1. CDR1 is SQVTM and CDR2 is ANQGSEA in the germline V gene. Trimming at V came to 0 bases and at J to 9 bases, leaving 13 bases not matched to a gene. The CDR3 sequence is 15 residues long. Written as DNA, the CDR3 is TGCAGCGTTGAAGAGAGCCGGGACAGCGTTGTGTCCCAGTACTTC. It encodes CSVEESRDSVVSQYF.

This sequence joins TRBV27 and TRBJ2-3; D not resolved. Germline V gene lookup returns CDR1 MNHEY and CDR2 SMNVEV (reference sequence). This CDR3 has 13 amino acids. Trimming took off 0 bases at V and 4 bases at J, with 5 bases between the two ends. The CDR3 region is CASSLSPADTQYF. In DNA form, the CDR3 reads TGTGCCAGCAGTTTATCTCCCGCAGATACGCAGTATTTT.